A single sample is the source of the 21 T cell receptor beta chains below, sequenced in a study of T cell changes during pregnancy in multiple sclerosis. Generated by immunoSEQ multiplex PCR, the TCRdb table keeps only in-frame clones and is missing some. The sample comprises about 27,000 clones, 85% to 90% of which are singletons, and less than 10% rests with the top ten. The material was CD8+ T cells from peripheral blood mononuclear cells, obtained in the second trimester of pregnancy. Receptor source: a female donor with multiple sclerosis, enrolled in a pregnancy study.

This chain links TRBV5-6 with TRBJ1-1; 7 bases align to TRBD1. Germline CDR1 is SGHDT and CDR2 is YYEEEE. The trim removed 3 bases at V and 5 bases at J, leaving 1 base unmatched. The CDR3 is 12 amino acids. The CDR3 nucleotides read TGTGCCAGCAGCTCACAGGGGACTGAAGCTTTCTTT. Its protein product is CASSSQGTEAFF.

The rearrangement joins TRBV6-1 to TRBJ1-6; D possibly corresponds to TRBD1 (5 bases). Germline CDR1 MNHNS, CDR2 SASEGT. The V gene lost 3 bases and the J gene lost 4 bases, with 22 bases spanning the gap. The CDR3 consists of 19 residues. The CDR3 nucleotides are TGTGCCAGCAGTGAGATCTACATTATCAGGGAAAGGTATAATTCACCCCTCCACTTT. Translated: CASSEIYIIRERYNSPLHF.

The chain joins TRBV27 to TRBJ2-7, with a weak D call TRBD2 (5 bases). V lost 3 bases to trimming and J lost 3 bases, with 9 bases between them. In germline, CDR1 is MNHEY, CDR2 SMNVEV (reference sequence). The CDR3 has 13 amino acids. CDR3 sequence (DNA): TGTGCCAGCAGTTTGGAGGTTGGCTACGAGCAGTACTTC. Protein sequence: CASSLEVGYEQYF.

The sample holds one count of this clone. The chain has TRBV13 and TRBJ1-1; a possible D gene is TRBD1 (6 bases). In germline, CDR1 is PRHDT, CDR2 FYEKMQ (reference sequence). V lost 10 bases and J 4 bases, leaving 13 bases between the germline ends. CDR3 length equals 12 residues. The CDR3 is CATRGGGTEAFF. CDR3 nucleotides: TGTGCCACCCGGGGAGGGGGCACTGAAGCTTTCTTT.

The chain recombines TRBV4-1 with TRBJ2-7, with D unclear. Germline V gives CDR1 MGHRA, CDR2 YSYEKL. Trimming removed 6 bases from V and 1 base from J, with 16 bases in between. The CDR3 spans 15 residues. DNA of the CDR3: TGCGCCAGCAGTCTGGGTCCCACAGCATCCTACGAGCAGTACTTC. This encodes CASSLGPTASYEQYF.

V and J are TRBV2 and TRBJ2-1, with 13 bases matching TRBD2. J was trimmed by 5 bases and V by 8 bases; bases with no gene match: 3. The CDR3 sequence is 14 residues long. The germline V gene has CDR1 SNHLY and CDR2 FYNNEI. The CDR3 loop reads CASPLAGGNNEQFF. The CDR3 region has the DNA TGTGCCAGCCCACTAGCGGGGGGGAACAATGAGCAGTTCTTC.

The chain uses TRBV5-6 and TRBJ1-1; the D is unclear. The germline CDR1 and CDR2 sequences are SGHDT and YYEEEE. V lost 0 bases to trimming and J lost 4 bases, with 4 bases between them. The CDR3 length is 12 residues. As DNA, the CDR3 is TGTGCCAGCAGCTTGGGTAGCACTGAAGCTTTCTTT. It specifies CASSLGSTEAFF.

This clone was recorded once. The V gene is TRBV9, the J gene TRBJ2-3; 11 bases line up with TRBD2. The V segment lost 2 bases and the J segment 5 bases; nucleotides outside the gene matches: 4. Germline V CDR1 and CDR2: SGDLS, YYNGEE. CDR3 length: 15 residues. This chain's CDR3 is CASSVSSGGRDTQYF. In DNA, the CDR3 is TGTGCCAGCAGCGTGTCTAGCGGGGGGAGAGATACGCAGTATTTT. Supplemented by reference TRBV9 and TRBJ2-3, the full variable domain reads DSGVTQTPKHLITATGQRVTLRCSPRSGDLSVYWYQQSLDQGLQFLIQYYNGEERAKGNILERFSAQQFPDLHSELNLSSLELGDSALYFCASSVSSGGRDTQYFGPGTRLTVL.

The chain recombines TRBV6-1 with TRBJ2-7; D perhaps matches TRBD2 (6 bases). CDR1 and CDR2 (germline): MNHNS, SASEGT. The CDR3 contains 15 residues. V gave up 1 base and J gave up 3 bases, with 13 bases separating them. In nucleotides, the CDR3 is TGTGCCAGCAGTGAAGGAGGAGGGAGCTTCTACGAGCAGTACTTC. This gives the protein CASSEGGGSFYEQYF.

The rearrangement links TRBV13 to TRBJ1-2, with 7 bases that match TRBD1. The germline CDR1 and CDR2 sequences are PRHDT and FYEKMQ (reference sequence). This CDR3 has 14 amino acids. The V gene end was trimmed by 0 bases and the J gene end by 2 bases; junction bases not matched to a gene: 0. The CDR3: CASSLGQGNYGYTF. The CDR3 bases are TGTGCCAGCAGCTTAGGACAGGGGAACTATGGCTACACCTTC.

This clone has a single count. The chain joins TRBV7-8 to TRBJ2-5, with 9 bases identical to TRBD2. The length of the CDR3 is 16 residues. V lost 4 bases and J lost 0; bases outside the gene matches: 6. CDR1 is SGHVS and CDR2 is FQNEAQ in the germline V gene. The CDR3 region has the DNA TGTGCCAGCAGCTCATCCTTAGCGGGGGACCAAGAGACCCAGTACTTC. Translating gives CASSSSLAGDQETQYF.

The CDR3 sequence is CASSAGTDEQYF. The CDR3 DNA sequence: TGTGCCAGCAGCGCCGGGACAGACGAGCAGTACTTC. This chain links TRBV9 with TRBJ2-7, with 7 bases lining up with TRBD1. The CDR3 has 12 residues. CDR1 and CDR2 (germline): SGDLS, YYNGEE. J was trimmed by 5 bases and V by 3 bases; bases with no gene match: 2.

This chain connects TRBV2 to TRBJ2-3; 7 bases agree with TRBD1. Germline CDR1 SNHLY, CDR2 FYNNEI. Losses at the gene ends were 4 bases for V and 5 bases for J; bases not matched to a gene: 9. There are 15 residues in the CDR3. The CDR3 here is CASSVGTVEVDTQYF. The CDR3 nucleotides are TGTGCCAGCAGTGTCGGGACAGTAGAGGTAGATACGCAGTATTTT.

The chain employs TRBV5-4 and TRBJ2-7, with unresolved D. Trimming stripped 1 base from V and 2 bases from J, with 13 bases between. Germline values: CDR1 SGHNT, CDR2 YYREEE (reference sequence). The length of the CDR3 is 15 residues. CDR3 in DNA: TGTGCCAGCAGCTTGAATCGAGACACCACCTACGAGCAGTACTTC. This translates into CASSLNRDTTYEQYF. Based on the CDR3 plus reference TRBV5-4 and TRBJ2-7, the full variable domain is ETGVTQSPTHLIKTRGQQVTLRCSSQSGHNTVSWYQQALGQGPQFIFQYYREEENGRGNFPPRFSGLQFPNYSSELNVNALELDDSALYLCASSLNRDTTYEQYFGPGTRLTVT.

The chain employs TRBV5-1 and TRBJ2-7, with D perhaps TRBD1 (7 bases). The CDR3 consists of 15 residues. In germline, CDR1 is SGHRS, CDR2 YFSETQ. V was cut by 0 bases and J by 1 base, with 11 bases left in between. The CDR3 reads CASSLGGTVSYEQYF. In DNA, the CDR3 is TGCGCCAGCAGCTTGGGCGGGACAGTTTCCTACGAGCAGTACTTC.

This chain uses TRBV5-1 with TRBJ1-1, with D perhaps TRBD1 (6 bases). CDR3 length: 15 amino acids. Germline values: CDR1 SGHRS, CDR2 YFSETQ. The V gene lost 7 bases and the J gene lost 0 bases, with 16 bases spanning the gap. CDR3 protein: CASSSDQGLNTEAFF. CDR3 sequence (DNA): TGCGCCAGCTCTTCGGACCAGGGGTTGAACACTGAAGCTTTCTTT.

This sequence joins TRBV13 and TRBJ1-1; 8 nucleotides match TRBD1. Germline V lookup: CDR1 PRHDT, CDR2 FYEKMQ (reference sequence). The CDR3 has 14 amino acids. J gave up 5 bases and V 3 bases, and 5 bases lay outside the gene matches. CDR3: CASSLETGATEAFF. In DNA, the CDR3 is TGTGCCAGCAGCTTGGAGACAGGGGCTACTGAAGCTTTCTTT. Combining the CDR3 with reference TRBV13 and TRBJ1-1 gives the whole variable domain AAGVIQSPRHLIKEKRETATLKCYPIPRHDTVYWYQQGPGQDPQFLISFYEKMQSDKGSIPDRFSAQQFSDYHSELNMSSLELGDSALYFCASSLETGATEAFFGQGTRLTVV.

CDR3 in DNA: TGTGCCAGCAGTGAAGCGCCAGCGGGGGGGCCCGGGTCAGATACGCAGTATTTT. Its translation: CASSEAPAGGPGSDTQYF. The chain carries TRBV6-1 and TRBJ2-3; 10 bases agree with TRBD2. The CDR3 contains 18 residues. Looked up from germline, CDR1 is MNHNS and CDR2 is SASEGT. With V trimmed by 0 bases and J by 4 bases, 10 bases remained unmatched.

The chain has TRBV7-9 and TRBJ2-7; the D gene is possibly TRBD1 (5 bases). The germline CDR1 and CDR2 sequences are SEHNR and FQNEAQ (reference sequence). The CDR3 is 15 amino acids. V lost 0 bases, J lost 3 bases, and 12 bases lay in between. CDR3 loop: CASSLAQGWYYEQYF. CDR3 bases: TGTGCCAGCAGCTTAGCGCAGGGATGGTACTACGAGCAGTACTTC.

CDR3 amino acids: CASSTTPGEAGFVTEAFF. The CDR3 DNA follows: TGCGCCAGCAGCACTACGCCAGGGGAAGCCGGCTTTGTGACTGAAGCTTTCTTT. The chain uses TRBV5-1 and TRBJ1-1; weak D call: TRBD1 (6 bases). The V gene's germline CDR1 is SGHRS and CDR2 YFSETQ. V lost 4 bases and J lost 5, with 27 bases in between. The CDR3 totals 18 residues.

This rearrangement joins TRBV7-6 to TRBJ2-1, with TRBD2 identical over 11 bases. Trimming cost V 5 bases and J 6 bases; bases outside gene matches: 6. The CDR3 is made up of 15 amino acids. Germline V gives CDR1 SGHVS, CDR2 FNYEAQ. Written as DNA, the CDR3 is TGTGCCAGCAGCCTACTAGCGGGGGCCCTCAATGAGCAGTTCTTC. Translating it yields CASSLLAGALNEQFF.